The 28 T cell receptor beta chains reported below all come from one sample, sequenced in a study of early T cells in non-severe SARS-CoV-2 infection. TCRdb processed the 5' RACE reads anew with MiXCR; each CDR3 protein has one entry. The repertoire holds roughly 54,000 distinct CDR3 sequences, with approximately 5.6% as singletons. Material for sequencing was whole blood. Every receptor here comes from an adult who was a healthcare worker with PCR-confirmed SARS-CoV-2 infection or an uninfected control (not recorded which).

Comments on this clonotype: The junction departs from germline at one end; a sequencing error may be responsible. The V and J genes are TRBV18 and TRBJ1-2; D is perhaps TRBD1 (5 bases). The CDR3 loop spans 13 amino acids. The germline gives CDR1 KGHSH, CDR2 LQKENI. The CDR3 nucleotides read TGTGCCAGCTCACCGGACAACGACTATGGCCACACCTTC. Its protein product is CASSPDNDYGHTF.

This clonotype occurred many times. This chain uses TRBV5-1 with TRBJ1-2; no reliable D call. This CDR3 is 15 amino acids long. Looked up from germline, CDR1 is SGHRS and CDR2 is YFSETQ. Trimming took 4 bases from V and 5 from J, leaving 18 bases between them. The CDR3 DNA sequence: TGCGCCAGCAGCCCGGGCCTCTATTCCTCTTATGGCTACACCTTC. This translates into CASSPGLYSSYGYTF. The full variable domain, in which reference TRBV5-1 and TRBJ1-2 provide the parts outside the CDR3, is KAGVTQTPRYLIKTRGQQVTLSCSPISGHRSVSWYQQTPGQGLQFLFEYFSETQRNKGNFPGRFSGRQFSNSRSEMNVSTLELGDSALYLCASSPGLYSSYGYTFGSGTRLTVV.

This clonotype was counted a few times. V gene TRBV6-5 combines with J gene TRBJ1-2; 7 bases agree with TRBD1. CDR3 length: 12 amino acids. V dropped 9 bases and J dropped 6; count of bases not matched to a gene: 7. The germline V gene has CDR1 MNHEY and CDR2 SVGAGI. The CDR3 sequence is CASSQTGDGYTF. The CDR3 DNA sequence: TGTGCCAGTTCACAAACAGGGGATGGCTACACCTTC.

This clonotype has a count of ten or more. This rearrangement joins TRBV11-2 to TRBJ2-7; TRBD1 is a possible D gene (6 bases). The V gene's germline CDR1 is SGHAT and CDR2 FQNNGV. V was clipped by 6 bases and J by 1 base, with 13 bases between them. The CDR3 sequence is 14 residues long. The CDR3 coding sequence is TGTGCCAGCAGTTCGCATACAGGGTCCTACGAGCAGTACTTC. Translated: CASSSHTGSYEQYF.

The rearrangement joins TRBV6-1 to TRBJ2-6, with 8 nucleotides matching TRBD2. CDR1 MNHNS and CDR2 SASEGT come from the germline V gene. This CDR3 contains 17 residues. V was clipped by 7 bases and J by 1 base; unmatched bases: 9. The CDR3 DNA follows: TGTGCCAGCAAGGCTAAAGCGGGAGAGTCTGGGGCCAACGTCCTGACTTTC. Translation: CASKAKAGESGANVLTF.

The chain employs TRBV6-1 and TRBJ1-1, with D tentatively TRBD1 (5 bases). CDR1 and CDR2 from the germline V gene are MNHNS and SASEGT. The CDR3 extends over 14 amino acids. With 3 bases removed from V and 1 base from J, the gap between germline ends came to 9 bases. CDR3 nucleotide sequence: TGTGCCAGCAGTGATAAGCAGGGGAACACTGAAGCTTTCTTT. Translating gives CASSDKQGNTEAFF.

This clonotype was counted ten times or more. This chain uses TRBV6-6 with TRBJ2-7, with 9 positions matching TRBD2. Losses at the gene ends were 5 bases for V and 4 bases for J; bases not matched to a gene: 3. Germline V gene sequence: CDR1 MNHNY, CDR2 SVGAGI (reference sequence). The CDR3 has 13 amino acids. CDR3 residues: CASSLAGPYEQYF. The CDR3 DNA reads TGTGCCAGCAGTCTAGCGGGACCTTACGAGCAGTACTTC.

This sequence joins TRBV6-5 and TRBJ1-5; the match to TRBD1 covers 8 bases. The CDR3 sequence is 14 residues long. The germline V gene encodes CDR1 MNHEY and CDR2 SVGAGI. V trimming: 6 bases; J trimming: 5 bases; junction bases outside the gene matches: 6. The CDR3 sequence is CASSLGQGYQPQHF. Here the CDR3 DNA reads TGTGCCAGCAGCCTCGGACAGGGCTATCAGCCCCAGCATTTT.

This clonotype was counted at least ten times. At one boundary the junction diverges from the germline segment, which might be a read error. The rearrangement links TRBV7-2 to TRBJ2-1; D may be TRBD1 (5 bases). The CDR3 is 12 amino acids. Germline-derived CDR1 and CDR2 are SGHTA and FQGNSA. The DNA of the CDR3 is TGTGCCAGCAACTTAGGGGTGAATGAGCAGTTCTTC. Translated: CASNLGVNEQFF.

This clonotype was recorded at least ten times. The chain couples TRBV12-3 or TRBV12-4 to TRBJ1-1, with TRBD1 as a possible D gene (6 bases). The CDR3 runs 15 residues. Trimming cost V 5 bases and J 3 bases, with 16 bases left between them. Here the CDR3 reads CASSPQTGGYTEAFF. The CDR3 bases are TGTGCCAGCAGTCCCCAGACAGGAGGATACACTGAAGCTTTCTTT.

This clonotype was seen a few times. DNA for the CDR3: TGTGCCAGCAGCTTCTCCGGGACAGGGCTCTTCGGGCAGTACTTC. Its protein product is CASSFSGTGLFGQYF. The chain couples TRBV5-4 to TRBJ2-7, with TRBD1 matching 9 bases. The CDR3 spans 15 residues. Germline assignment: CDR1 SGHNT and CDR2 YYREEE (reference sequence). The trim removed 2 bases at V and 9 bases at J, leaving 12 bases unmatched. Based on the CDR3 plus reference TRBV5-4 and TRBJ2-7, the full variable domain is ETGVTQSPTHLIKTRGQQVTLRCSSQSGHNTVSWYQQALGQGPQFIFQYYREEENGRGNFPPRFSGLQFPNYSSELNVNALELDDSALYLCASSFSGTGLFGQYFGPGTRLTVT.

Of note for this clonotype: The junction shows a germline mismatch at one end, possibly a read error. CDR3 nucleotides: TGCGCCAGCAGCTCGAGTCGGGGGAACACTGAAGTTTTCTTT. Encoded protein: CASSSSRGNTEVFF. The chain combines TRBV5-1 with TRBJ1-1; tentatively, D is TRBD1 (5 bases). This CDR3 is 14 amino acids long. Looked up from germline, CDR1 is SGHRS and CDR2 is YFSETQ.

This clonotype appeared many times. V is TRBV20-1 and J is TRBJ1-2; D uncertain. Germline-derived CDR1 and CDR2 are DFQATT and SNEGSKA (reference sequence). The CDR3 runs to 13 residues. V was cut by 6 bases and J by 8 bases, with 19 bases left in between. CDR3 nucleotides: TGCAGTGCCCCCCGTGTAGAGTTTTTGGGCTACACCTTC. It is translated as CSAPRVEFLGYTF.

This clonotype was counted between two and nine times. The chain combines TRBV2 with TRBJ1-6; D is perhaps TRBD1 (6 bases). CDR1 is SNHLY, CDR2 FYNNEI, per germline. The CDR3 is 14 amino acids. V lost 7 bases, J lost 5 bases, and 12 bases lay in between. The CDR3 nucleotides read TGTGCCAGCACGGGGGGGCCAGATAATTCACCCCTCCACTTT. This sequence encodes CASTGGPDNSPLHF.

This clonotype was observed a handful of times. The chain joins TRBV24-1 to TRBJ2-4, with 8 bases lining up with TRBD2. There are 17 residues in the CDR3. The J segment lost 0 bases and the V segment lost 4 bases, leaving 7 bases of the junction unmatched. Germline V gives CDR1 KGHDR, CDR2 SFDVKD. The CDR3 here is CATSDATSGLAKNIQYF. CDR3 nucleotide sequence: TGTGCCACCAGTGACGCTACTAGCGGTCTAGCCAAAAACATTCAGTACTTC.

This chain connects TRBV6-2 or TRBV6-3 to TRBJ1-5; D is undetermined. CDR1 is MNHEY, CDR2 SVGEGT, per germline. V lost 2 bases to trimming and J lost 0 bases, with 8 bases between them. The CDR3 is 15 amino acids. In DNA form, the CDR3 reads TGTGCCAGCAGTTACAAGGGAATTAGCAATCAGCCCCAGCATTTT. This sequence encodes CASSYKGISNQPQHF.

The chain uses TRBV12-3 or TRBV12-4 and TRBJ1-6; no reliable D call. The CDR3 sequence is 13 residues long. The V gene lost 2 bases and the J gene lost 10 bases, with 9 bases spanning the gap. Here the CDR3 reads CASSLIEVSPLHF. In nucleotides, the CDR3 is TGTGCCAGCAGTTTAATTGAGGTATCACCCCTCCACTTT.

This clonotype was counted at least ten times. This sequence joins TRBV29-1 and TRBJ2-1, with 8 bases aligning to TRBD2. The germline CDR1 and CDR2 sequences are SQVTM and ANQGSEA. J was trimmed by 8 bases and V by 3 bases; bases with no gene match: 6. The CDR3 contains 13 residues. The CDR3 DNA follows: TGCAGCGTTGACCGACTAGCGTACTATGAGCAGTTCTTC. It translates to CSVDRLAYYEQFF.

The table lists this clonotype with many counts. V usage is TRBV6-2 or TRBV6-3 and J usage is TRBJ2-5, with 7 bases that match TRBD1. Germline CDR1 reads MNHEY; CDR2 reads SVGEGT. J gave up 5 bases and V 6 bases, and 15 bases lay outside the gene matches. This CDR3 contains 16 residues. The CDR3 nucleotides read TGTGCCAGCAGGCACCGCTTAGCGACAGGGAAGGAGACCCAGTACTTC. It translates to CASRHRLATGKETQYF.

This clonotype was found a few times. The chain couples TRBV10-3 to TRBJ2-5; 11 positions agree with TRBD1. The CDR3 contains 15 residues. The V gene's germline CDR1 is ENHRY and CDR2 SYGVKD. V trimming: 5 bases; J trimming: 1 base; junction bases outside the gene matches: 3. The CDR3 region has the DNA TGTGCCATCAGTCCGGGACAGGGGGGCCAAGAGACCCAGTACTTC. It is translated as CAISPGQGGQETQYF.

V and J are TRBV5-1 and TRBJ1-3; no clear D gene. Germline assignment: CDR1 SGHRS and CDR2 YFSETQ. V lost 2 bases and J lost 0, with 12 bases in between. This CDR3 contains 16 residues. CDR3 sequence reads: CASSLSRESSGNTIYF. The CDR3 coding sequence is TGCGCCAGCAGCTTAAGTCGGGAGAGCTCTGGAAACACCATATATTTT.

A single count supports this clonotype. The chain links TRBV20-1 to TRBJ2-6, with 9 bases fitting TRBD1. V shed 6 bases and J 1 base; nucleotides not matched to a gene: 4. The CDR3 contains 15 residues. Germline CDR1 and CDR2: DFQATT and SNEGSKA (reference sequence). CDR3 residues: CSAPGQGSGANVLTF. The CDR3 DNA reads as TGCAGTGCCCCGGGACAGGGTTCTGGGGCCAACGTCCTGACTTTC.

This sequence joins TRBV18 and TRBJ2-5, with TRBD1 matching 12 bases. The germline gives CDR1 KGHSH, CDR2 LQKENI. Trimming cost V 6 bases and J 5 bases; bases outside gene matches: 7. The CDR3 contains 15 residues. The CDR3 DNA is TGTGCCAGCTCCCCGGGACAGGGGGCTATTGAGACCCAGTACTTC. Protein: CASSPGQGAIETQYF.

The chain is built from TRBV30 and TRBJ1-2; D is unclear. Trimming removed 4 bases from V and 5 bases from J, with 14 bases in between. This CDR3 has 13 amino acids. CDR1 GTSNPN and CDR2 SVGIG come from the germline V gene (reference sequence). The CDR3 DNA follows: TGTGCCTGGACCCACAGAAGTCGGTATGGCTACACCTTC. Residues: CAWTHRSRYGYTF. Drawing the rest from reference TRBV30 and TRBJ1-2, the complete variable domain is SQTIHQWPATLVQPVGSPLSLECTVEGTSNPNLYWYRQAAGRGLQLLFYSVGIGQISSEVPQNLSASRPQDRQFILSSKKLLLSDSGFYLCAWTHRSRYGYTFGSGTRLTVV.

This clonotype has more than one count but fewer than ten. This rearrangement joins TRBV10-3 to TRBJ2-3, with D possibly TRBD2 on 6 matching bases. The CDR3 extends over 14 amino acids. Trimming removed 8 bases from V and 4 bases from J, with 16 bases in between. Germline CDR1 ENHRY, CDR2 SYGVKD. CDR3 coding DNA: TGTGCCATCTGGGGCGCGGGGCTATCAGATACGCAGTATTTT. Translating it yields CAIWGAGLSDTQYF.

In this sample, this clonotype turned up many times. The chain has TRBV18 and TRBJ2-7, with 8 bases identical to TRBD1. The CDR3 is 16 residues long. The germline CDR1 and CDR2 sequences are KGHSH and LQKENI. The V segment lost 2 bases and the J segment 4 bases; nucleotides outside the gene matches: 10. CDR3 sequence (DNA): TGTGCCAGCTCACCAAAAGACAGGGGTTTGACATACGAGCAGTACTTC. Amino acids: CASSPKDRGLTYEQYF. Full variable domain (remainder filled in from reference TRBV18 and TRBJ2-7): NAGVMQNPRHLVRRRGQEARLRCSPMKGHSHVYWYRQLPEEGLKFMVYLQKENIIDESGMPKERFSAEFPKEGPSILRIQQVVRGDSAAYFCASSPKDRGLTYEQYFGPGTRLTVT.

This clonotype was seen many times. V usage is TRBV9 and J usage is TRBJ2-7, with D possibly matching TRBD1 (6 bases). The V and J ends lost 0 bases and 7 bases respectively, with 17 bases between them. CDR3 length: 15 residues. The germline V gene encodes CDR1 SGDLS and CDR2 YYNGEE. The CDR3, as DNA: TGTGCCAGCAGCGTAGCTGGGCAGGGGATCGGGGAGCAGTACTTC. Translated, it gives CASSVAGQGIGEQYF.

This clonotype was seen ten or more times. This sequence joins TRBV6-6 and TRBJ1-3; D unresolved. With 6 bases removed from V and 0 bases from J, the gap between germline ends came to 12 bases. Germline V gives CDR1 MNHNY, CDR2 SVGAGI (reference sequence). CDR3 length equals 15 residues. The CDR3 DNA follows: TGTGCCAGCAGGGACCCACGGGGCTCTGGAAACACCATATATTTT. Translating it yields CASRDPRGSGNTIYF.